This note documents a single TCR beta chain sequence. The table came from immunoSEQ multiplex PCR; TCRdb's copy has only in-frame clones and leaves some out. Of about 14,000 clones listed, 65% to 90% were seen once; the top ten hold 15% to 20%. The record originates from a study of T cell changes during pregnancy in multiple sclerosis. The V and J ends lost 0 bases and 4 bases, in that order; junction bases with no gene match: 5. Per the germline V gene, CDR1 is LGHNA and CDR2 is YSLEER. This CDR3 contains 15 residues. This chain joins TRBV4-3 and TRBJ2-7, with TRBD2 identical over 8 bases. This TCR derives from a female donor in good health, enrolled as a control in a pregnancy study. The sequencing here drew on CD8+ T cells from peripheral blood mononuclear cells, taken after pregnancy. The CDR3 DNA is TGCGCCAGCAGCCAAGACCGCGGGGGGCCTTACGAGCAGTACTTC. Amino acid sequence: CASSQDRGGPYEQYF.